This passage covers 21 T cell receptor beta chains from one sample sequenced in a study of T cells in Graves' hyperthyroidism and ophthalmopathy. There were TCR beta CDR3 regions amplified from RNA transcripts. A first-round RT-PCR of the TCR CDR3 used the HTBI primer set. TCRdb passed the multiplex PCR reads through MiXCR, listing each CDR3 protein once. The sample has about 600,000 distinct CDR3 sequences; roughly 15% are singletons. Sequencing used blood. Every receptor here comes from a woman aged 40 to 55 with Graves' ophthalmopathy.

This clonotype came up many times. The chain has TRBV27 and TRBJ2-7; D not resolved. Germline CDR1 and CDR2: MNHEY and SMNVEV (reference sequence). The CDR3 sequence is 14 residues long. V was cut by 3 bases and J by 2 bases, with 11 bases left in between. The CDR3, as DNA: TGTGCCAGCAGTTTCGGGCCTCGCCCCTACGAGCAGTACTTC. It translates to CASSFGPRPYEQYF.

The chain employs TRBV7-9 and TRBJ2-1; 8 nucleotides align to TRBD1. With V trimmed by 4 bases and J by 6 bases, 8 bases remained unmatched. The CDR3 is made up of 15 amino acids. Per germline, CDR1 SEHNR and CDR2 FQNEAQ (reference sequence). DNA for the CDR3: TGTGCCAGCAGCTCACAGGGGGTACTCCCCAATGAGCAGTTCTTC. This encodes CASSSQGVLPNEQFF.

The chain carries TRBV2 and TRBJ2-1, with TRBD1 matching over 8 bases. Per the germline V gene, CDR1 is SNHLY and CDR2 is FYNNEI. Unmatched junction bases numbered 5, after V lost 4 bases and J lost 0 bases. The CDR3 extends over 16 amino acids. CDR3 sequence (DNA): TGTGCCAGCAGTGGCCCCCAGGGGGCCTCCTACAATGAGCAGTTCTTC. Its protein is CASSGPQGASYNEQFF.

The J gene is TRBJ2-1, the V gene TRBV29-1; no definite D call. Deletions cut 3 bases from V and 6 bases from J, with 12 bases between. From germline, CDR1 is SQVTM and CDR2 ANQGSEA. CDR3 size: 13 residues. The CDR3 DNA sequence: TGCAGCGTTGATGGTCCAGAACTCAATGAGCAGTTCTTC. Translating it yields CSVDGPELNEQFF.

The CDR3 region is CASSTGRGRSSYNEQFF. DNA of the CDR3: TGTGCCAGTAGTACCGGTAGGGGTCGTTCATCCTACAATGAGCAGTTCTTC. The chain recombines TRBV19 with TRBJ2-1, with a possible D match to TRBD1 (5 bases). Trimming shortened V by 4 bases and J by 1 base, and 17 bases separated the two germline ends. The CDR3 is 17 residues long. Germline CDR1 is LNHDA and CDR2 is SQIVND (reference sequence).

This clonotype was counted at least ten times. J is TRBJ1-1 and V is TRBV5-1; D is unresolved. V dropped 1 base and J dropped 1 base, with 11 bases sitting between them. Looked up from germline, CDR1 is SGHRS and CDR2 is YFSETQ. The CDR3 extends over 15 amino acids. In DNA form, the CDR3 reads TGCGCCAGCAGCTTGATGGCCGCGGGGAACACTGAAGCTTTCTTT. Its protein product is CASSLMAAGNTEAFF.

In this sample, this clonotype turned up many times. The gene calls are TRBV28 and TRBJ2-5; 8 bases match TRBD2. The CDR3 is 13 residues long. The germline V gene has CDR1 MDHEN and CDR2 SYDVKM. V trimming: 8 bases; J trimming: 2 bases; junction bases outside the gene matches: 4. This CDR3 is CASLTSGQETQYF. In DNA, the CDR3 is TGTGCCAGCCTCACTAGCGGACAAGAGACCCAGTACTTC. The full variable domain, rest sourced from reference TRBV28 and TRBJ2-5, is DVKVTQSSRYLVKRTGEKVFLECVQDMDHENMFWYRQDPGLGLRLIYFSYDVKMKEKGDIPEGYSVSREKKERFSLILESASTNQTSMYLCASLTSGQETQYFGPGTRLLVL.

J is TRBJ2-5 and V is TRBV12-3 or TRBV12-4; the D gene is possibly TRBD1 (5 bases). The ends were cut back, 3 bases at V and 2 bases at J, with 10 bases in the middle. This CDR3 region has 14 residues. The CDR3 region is CASSFSPGQETQYF. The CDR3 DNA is TGTGCCAGCAGTTTTTCCCCAGGGCAAGAGACCCAGTACTTC.

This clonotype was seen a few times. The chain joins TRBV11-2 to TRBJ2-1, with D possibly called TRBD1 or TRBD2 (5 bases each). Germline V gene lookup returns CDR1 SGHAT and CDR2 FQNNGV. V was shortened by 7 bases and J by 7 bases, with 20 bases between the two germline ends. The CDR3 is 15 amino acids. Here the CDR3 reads CASTPNRGLGNEQFF. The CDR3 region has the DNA TGTGCCAGCACCCCCAATCGGGGCTTGGGAAATGAGCAGTTCTTC.

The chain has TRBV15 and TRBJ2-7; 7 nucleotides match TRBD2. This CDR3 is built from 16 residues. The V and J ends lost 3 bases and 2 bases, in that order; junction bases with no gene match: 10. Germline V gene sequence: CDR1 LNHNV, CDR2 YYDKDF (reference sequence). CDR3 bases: TGTGCCACCAGCAGTGGAAGGGGACTAACCCCCTACGAGCAGTACTTC. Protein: CATSSGRGLTPYEQYF.

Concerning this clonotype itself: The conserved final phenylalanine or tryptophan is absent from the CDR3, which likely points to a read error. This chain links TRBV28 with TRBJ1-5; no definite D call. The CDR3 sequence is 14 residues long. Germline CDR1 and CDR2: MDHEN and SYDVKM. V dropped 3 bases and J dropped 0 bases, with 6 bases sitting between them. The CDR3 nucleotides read TGTGCCAGCAGTTTTATTTATAGCAATCAGCCCCAGCATCTT. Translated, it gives CASSFIYSNQPQHL.

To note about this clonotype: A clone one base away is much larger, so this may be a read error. The CDR3 DNA sequence: TGTGCCAGCAGTGAGAGGGCCACAGATACGCAGTATTTT. It codes for CASSERATDTQYF. V gene TRBV6-1 combines with J gene TRBJ2-3; weak D call: TRBD2 (5 bases). The CDR3 spans 13 residues. Trimming stripped 3 bases from V and 2 bases from J, with 6 bases between. Per the germline V gene, CDR1 is MNHNS and CDR2 is SASEGT.

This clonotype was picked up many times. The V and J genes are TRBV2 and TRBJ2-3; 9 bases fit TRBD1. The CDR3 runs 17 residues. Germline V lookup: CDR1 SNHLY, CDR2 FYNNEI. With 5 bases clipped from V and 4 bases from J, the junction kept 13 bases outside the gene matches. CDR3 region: CASSRGTGGQVSDTQYF. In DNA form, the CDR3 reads TGTGCCAGCAGTCGAGGAACAGGGGGCCAAGTGTCAGATACGCAGTATTTT.

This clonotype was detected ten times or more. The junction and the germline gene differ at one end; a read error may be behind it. Here the CDR3 DNA reads TGTGCCAGCAGTTTAGCGGGAAGAGGAGCTGAAGCTTTCTTT. The encoded protein is CASSLAGRGAEAFF. This chain joins TRBV11-2 and TRBJ1-1; D is unresolved. Germline CDR1 is SGHAT and CDR2 is FQNNGV. CDR3 length: 14 amino acids.

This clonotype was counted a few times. The CDR3 sequence: CASSPYGATNTGELFF. CDR3 coding DNA: TGTGCCAGCTCACCCTATGGGGCGACGAACACCGGGGAGCTGTTTTTT. The rearrangement links TRBV18 to TRBJ2-2; D is possibly TRBD1 (5 bases). V gave up 3 bases and J gave up 0 bases, with 11 bases separating them. Germline V lookup: CDR1 KGHSH, CDR2 LQKENI. The CDR3 loop spans 16 amino acids.

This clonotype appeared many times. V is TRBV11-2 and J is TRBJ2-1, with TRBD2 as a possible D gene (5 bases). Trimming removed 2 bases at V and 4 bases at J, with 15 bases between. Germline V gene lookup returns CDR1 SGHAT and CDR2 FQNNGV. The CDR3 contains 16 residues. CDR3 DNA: TGTGCCAGCAGCTTACTACCTAGCCCGTCATACAATGAGCAGTTCTTC. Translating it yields CASSLLPSPSYNEQFF.

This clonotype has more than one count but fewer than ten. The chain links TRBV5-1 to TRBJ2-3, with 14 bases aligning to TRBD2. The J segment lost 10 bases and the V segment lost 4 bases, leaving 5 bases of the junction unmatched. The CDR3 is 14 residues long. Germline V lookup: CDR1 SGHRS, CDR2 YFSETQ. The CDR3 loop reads CASSPGTSGSSQYF. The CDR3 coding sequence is TGCGCCAGCAGCCCCGGGACTAGCGGGAGCTCGCAGTATTTT.

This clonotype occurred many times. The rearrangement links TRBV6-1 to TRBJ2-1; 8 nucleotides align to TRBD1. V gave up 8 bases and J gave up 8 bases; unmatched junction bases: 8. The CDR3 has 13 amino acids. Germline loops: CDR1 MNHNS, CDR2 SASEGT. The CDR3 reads CASRDRSQYEQFF. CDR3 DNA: TGTGCCAGCCGGGACAGGAGCCAATATGAGCAGTTCTTC.

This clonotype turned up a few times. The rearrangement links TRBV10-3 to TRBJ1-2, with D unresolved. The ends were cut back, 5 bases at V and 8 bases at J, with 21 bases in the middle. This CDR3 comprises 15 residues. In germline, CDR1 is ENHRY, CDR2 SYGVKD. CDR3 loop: CAISRDKELTEGYTF. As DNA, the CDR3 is TGTGCCATCAGTAGAGACAAGGAGTTAACGGAGGGCTACACCTTC.

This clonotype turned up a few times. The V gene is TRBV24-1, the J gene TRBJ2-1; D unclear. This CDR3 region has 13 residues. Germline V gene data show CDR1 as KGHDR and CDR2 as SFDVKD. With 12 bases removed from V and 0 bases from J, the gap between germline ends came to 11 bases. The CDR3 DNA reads TGTGCCCCCACCAGGAGCTCCTACAATGAGCAGTTCTTC. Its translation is CAPTRSSYNEQFF.

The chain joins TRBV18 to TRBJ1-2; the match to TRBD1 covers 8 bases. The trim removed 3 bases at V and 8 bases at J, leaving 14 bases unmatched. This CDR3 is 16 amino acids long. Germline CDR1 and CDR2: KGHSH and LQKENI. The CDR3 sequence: CASSPGWGQGALGYTF. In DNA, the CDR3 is TGTGCCAGCTCACCTGGATGGGGCCAGGGGGCTTTAGGCTACACCTTC.